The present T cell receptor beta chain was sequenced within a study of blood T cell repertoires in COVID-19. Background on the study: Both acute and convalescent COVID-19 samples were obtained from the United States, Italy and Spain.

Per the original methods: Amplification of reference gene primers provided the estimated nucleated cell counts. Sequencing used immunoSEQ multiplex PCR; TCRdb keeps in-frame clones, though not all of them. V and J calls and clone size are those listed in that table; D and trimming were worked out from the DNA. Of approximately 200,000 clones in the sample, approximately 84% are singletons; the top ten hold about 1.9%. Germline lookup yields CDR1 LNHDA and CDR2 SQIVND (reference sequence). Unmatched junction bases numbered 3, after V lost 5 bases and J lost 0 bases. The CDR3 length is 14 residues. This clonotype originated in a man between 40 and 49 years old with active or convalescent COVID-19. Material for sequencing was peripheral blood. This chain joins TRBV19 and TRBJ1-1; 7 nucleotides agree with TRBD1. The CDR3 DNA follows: TGTGCCAGTAGTCGGGGACAGCTGAACACTGAAGCTTTCTTT. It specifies CASSRGQLNTEAFF.